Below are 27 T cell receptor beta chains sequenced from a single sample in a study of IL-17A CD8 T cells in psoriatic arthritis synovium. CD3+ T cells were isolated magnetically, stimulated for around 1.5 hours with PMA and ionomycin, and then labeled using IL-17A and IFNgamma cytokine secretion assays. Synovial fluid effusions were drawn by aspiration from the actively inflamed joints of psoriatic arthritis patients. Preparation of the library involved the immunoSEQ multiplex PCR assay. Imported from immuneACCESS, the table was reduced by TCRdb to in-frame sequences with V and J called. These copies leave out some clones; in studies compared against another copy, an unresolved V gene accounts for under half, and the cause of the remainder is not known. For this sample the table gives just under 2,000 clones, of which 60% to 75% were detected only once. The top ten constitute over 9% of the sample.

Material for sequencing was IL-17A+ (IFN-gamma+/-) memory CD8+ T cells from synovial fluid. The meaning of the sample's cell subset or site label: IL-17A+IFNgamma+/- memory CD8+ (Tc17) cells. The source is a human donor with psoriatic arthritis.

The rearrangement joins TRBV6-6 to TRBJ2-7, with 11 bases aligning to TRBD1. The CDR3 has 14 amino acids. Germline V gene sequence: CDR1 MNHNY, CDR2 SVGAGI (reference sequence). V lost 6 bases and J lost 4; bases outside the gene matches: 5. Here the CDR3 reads CASRPGQGVYEQYF. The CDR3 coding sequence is TGTGCCAGCAGACCGGGACAGGGGGTTTACGAGCAGTACTTC.

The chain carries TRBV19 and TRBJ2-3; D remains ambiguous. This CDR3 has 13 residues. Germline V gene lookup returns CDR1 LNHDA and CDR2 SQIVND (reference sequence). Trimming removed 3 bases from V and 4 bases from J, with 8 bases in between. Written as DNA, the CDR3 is TGTGCCAGTAGTATCCTTCCAGCAGATACGCAGTATTTT. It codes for CASSILPADTQYF.

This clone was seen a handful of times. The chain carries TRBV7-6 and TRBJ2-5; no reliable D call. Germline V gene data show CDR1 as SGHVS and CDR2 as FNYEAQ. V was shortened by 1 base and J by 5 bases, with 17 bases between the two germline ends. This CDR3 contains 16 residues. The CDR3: CASSLEPGRVQETQYF. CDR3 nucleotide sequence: TGTGCCAGCAGCTTAGAGCCAGGTCGCGTACAGGAGACCCAGTACTTC.

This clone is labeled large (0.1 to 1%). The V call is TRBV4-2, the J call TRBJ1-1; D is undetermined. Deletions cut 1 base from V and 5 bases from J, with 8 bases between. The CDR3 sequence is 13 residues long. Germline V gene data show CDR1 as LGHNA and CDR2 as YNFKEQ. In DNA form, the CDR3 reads TGTGCCAGCAGCCAAGGTCCGATAACTGAAGCTTTCTTT. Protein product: CASSQGPITEAFF.

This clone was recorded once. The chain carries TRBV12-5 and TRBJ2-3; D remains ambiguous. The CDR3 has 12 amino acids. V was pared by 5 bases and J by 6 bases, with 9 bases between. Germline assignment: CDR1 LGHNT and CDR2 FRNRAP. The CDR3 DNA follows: TGTGCTAGTGGTGATCATTCGGATACGCAGTATTTT. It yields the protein CASGDHSDTQYF.

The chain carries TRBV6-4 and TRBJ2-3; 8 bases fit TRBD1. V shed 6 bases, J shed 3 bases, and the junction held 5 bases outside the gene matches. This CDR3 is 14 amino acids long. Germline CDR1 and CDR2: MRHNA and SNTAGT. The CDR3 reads CASSLTGDTDTQYF. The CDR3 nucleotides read TGTGCCAGCAGCCTGACAGGGGATACAGATACGCAGTATTTT.

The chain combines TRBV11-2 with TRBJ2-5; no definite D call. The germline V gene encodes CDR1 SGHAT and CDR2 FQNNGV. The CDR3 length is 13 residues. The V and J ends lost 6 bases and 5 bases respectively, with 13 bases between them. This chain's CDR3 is CASSLVSWETQYF. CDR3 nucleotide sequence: TGTGCCAGCAGTCTGGTCAGTTGGGAGACCCAGTACTTC.

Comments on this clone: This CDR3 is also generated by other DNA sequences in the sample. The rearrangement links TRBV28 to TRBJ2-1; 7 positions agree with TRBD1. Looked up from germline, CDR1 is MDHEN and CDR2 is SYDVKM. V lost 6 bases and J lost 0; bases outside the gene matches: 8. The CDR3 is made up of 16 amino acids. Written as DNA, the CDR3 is TGTGCCAGCAGGCTAGAGACAGGGAACTCCTACAATGAGCAGTTCTTC. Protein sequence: CASRLETGNSYNEQFF.

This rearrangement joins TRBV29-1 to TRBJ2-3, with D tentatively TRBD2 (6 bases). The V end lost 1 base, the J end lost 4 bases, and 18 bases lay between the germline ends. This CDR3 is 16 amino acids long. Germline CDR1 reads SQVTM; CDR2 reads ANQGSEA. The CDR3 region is CSVEGAGSRSADTQYF. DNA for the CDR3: TGCAGCGTTGAAGGGGCCGGGAGTAGGTCCGCAGATACGCAGTATTTT.

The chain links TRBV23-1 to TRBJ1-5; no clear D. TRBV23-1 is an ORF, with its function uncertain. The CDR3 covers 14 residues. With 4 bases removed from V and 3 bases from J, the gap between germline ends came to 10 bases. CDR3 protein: CASSPQELNQPQHF. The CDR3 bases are TGCGCCAGCAGTCCGCAGGAGCTCAATCAGCCCCAGCATTTT.

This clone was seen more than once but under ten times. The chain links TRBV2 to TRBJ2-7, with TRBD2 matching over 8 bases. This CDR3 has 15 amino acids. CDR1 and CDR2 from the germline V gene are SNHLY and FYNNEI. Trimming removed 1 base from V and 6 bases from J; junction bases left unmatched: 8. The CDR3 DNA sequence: TGTGCCAGCAGTGAAGTCTCCGGACTAGCCTTCGAGCAGTACTTC. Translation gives CASSEVSGLAFEQYF.

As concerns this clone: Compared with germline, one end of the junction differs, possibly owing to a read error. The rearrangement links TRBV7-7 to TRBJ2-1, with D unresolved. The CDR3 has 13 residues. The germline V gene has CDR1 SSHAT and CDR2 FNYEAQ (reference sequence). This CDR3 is CASSLGRYNEQFF. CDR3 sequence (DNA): TGTGCTAGCAGCCTTGGGCGATACAATGAGCAGTTCTTC. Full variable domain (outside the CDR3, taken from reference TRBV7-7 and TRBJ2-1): GAGVSQSPRYKVTKRGQDVTLRCDPISSHATLYWYQQALGQGPEFLTYFNYEAQPDKSGLPSDRFSAERPEGSISTLTIQRTEQRDSAMYRCASSLGRYNEQFFGPGTRLTVL.

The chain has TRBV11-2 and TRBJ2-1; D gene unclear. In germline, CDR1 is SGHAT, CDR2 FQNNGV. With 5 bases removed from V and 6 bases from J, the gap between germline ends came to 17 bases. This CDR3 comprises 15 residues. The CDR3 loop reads CASSIQLGQINEQFF. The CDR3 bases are TGTGCCAGCAGCATCCAGCTGGGTCAAATCAATGAGCAGTTCTTC.

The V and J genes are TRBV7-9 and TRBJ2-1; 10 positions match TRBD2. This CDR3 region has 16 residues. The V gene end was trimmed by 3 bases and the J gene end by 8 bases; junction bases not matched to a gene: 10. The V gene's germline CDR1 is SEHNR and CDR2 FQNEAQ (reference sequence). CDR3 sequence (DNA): TGTGCCAGCAGCTTGTCTCCTAGCGGGAGTATCTATGAGCAGTTCTTC. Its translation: CASSLSPSGSIYEQFF.

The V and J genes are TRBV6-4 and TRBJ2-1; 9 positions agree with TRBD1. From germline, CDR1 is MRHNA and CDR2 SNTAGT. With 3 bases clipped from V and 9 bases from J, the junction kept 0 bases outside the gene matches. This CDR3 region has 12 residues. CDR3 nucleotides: TGTGCCAGCAGTGAGGGACAGGGTGAGCAGTTCTTC. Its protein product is CASSEGQGEQFF.

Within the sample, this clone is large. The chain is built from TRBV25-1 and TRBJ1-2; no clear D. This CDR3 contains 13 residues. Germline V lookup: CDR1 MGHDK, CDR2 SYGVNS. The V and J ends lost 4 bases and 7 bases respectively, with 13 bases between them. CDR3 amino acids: CASSVTPGGGYTF. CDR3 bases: TGTGCCAGCAGTGTGACCCCTGGAGGTGGCTACACCTTC.

In DNA form, the CDR3 reads TGTGCCAGCGGACGGGGGGTGGGGTTCCCTAGGCGTTACAATGAGCAGTTCTTC. Its translation: CASGRGVGFPRRYNEQFF. The chain combines TRBV28 with TRBJ2-1; TRBD2 agrees at 7 bases. V shed 8 bases and J 4 bases; nucleotides not matched to a gene: 20. Germline V gives CDR1 MDHEN, CDR2 SYDVKM. This CDR3 comprises 18 residues. The variable domain in full, with the rest retrieved from reference TRBV28 and TRBJ2-1, is DVKVTQSSRYLVKRTGEKVFLECVQDMDHENMFWYRQDPGLGLRLIYFSYDVKMKEKGDIPEGYSVSREKKERFSLILESASTNQTSMYLCASGRGVGFPRRYNEQFFGPGTRLTVL.

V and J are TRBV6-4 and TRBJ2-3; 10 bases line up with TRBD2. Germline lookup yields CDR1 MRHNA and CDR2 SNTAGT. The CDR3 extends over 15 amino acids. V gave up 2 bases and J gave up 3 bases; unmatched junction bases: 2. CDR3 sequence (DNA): TGTGCCAGCAGTGACACAGCGGGAGGGACAGATACGCAGTATTTT. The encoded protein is CASSDTAGGTDTQYF.

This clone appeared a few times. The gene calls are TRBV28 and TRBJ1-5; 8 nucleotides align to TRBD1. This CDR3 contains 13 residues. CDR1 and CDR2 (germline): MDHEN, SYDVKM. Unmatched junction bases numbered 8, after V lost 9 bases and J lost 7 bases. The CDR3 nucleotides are TGTGCCAGGGACAAACAGGGGGACCAGCCCCAGCATTTT. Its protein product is CARDKQGDQPQHF.

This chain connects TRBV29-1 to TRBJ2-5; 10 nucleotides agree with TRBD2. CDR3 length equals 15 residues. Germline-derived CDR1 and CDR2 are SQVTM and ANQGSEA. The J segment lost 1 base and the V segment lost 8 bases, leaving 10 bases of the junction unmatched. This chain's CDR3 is CSTSASGRAQETQYF. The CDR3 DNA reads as TGCAGCACTTCAGCGAGCGGGAGGGCCCAAGAGACCCAGTACTTC.

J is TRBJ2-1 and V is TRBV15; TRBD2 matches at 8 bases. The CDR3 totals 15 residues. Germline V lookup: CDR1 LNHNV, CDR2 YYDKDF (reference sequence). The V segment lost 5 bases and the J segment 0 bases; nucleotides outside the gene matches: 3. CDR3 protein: CATSLSGISYNEQFF. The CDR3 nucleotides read TGTGCCACCAGCCTTAGCGGGATCTCCTACAATGAGCAGTTCTTC.

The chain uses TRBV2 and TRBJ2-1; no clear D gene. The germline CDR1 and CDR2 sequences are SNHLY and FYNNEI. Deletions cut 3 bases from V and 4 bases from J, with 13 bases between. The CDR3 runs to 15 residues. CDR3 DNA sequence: TGTGCCAGCAGTGAGGCGACTCATAGTTACAATGAGCAGTTCTTC. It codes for CASSEATHSYNEQFF. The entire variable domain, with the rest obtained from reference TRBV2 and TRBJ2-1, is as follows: EPEVTQTPSHQVTQMGQEVILRCVPISNHLYFYWYRQILGQKVEFLVSFYNNEISEKSEIFDDQFSVERPDGSNFTLKIRSTKLEDSAMYFCASSEATHSYNEQFFGPGTRLTVL.

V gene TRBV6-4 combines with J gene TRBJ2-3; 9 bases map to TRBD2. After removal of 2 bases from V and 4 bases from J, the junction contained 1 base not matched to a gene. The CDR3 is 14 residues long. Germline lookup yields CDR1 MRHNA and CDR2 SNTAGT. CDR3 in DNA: TGTGCCAGCAGTGACGCTAGCGGGGCAGATACGCAGTATTTT. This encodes CASSDASGADTQYF.

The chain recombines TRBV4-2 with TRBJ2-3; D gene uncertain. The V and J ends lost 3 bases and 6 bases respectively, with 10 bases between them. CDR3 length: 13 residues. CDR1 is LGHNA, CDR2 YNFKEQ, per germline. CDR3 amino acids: CASSQIRWDTQYF. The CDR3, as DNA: TGTGCCAGCAGCCAGATAAGGTGGGATACGCAGTATTTT.

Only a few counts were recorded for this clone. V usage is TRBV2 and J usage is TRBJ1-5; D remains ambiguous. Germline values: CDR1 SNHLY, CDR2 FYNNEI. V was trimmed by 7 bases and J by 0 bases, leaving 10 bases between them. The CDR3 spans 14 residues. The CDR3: CASTGSPSNQPQHF. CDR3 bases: TGTGCCAGCACTGGGTCTCCTAGCAATCAGCCCCAGCATTTT. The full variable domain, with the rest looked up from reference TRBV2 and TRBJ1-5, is EPEVTQTPSHQVTQMGQEVILRCVPISNHLYFYWYRQILGQKVEFLVSFYNNEISEKSEIFDDQFSVERPDGSNFTLKIRSTKLEDSAMYFCASTGSPSNQPQHFGDGTRLSIL.

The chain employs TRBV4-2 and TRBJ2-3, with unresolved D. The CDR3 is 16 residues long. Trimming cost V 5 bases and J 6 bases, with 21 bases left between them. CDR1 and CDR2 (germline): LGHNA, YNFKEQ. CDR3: CASSATYQSVADTQYF. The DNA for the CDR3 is TGTGCCAGCAGCGCGACCTATCAAAGCGTCGCGGATACGCAGTATTTT.

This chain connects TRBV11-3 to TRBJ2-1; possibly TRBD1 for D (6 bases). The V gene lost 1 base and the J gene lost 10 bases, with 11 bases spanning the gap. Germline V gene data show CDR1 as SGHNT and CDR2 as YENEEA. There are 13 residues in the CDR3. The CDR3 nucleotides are TGTGCCAGCAGCTTAGGGGCAGGGGAAGAGCAGTTCTTC. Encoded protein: CASSLGAGEEQFF. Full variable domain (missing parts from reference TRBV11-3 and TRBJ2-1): EAGVVQSPRYKIIEKKQPVAFWCNPISGHNTLYWYLQNLGQGPELLIRYENEEAVDDSQLPKDRFSAERLKGVDSTLKIQPAELGDSAVYLCASSLGAGEEQFFGPGTRLTVL.